The entry below describes one TCR beta chain. Its antigen is undetermined. The protocol was immunoSEQ multiplex PCR, while the TCRdb copy is restricted to in-frame clones and leaves out a portion. The sample has 72,000 or so clones; around 87% are singletons. This sample was taken from a study of OX40 agonist ivuxolimab in advanced cancers. At the level of the study: Treatment received earlier with anti-PD-1, anti-PD-L1 or anti-CTLA-4 agents was allowed, and over 30% had some. Regarding the study as a whole: Patients with a partial response at 0.1-3.0 mg/kg had among the lowest clonal expansion.

Germline values: CDR1 MNHNS, CDR2 SASEGT. Germline trimming cut 0 bases from V and 8 bases from J; bases unmatched to any gene: 3. This CDR3 is 13 amino acids long. V usage is TRBV6-1 and J usage is TRBJ1-2; 7 bases map to TRBD1. This receptor was taken from an adult with an advanced solid tumor such as melanoma, head and neck, liver or kidney cancer. The sample consisted of CD4+ or CD8+ T cells sorted from blood, taken in a trial of the OX40 agonist ivuxolimab. The CDR3 here is CASSEAYRGGYTF. The CDR3 region has the DNA TGTGCCAGCAGTGAAGCTTACAGGGGCGGCTACACCTTC.